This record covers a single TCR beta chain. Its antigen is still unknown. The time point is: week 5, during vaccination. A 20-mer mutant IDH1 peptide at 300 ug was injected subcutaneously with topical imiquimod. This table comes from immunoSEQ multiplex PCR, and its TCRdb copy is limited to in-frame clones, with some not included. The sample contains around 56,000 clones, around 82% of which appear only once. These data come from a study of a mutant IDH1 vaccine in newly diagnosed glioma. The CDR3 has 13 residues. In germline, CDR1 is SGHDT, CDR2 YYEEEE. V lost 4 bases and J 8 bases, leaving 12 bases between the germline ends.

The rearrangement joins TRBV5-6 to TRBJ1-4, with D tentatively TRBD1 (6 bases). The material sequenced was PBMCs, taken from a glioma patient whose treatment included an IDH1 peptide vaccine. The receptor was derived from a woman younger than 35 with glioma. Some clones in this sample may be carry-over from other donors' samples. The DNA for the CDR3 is TGTGCCAGCAGCGAGGGGGTCCGCGAAAAACTGTTTTTT. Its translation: CASSEGVREKLFF.